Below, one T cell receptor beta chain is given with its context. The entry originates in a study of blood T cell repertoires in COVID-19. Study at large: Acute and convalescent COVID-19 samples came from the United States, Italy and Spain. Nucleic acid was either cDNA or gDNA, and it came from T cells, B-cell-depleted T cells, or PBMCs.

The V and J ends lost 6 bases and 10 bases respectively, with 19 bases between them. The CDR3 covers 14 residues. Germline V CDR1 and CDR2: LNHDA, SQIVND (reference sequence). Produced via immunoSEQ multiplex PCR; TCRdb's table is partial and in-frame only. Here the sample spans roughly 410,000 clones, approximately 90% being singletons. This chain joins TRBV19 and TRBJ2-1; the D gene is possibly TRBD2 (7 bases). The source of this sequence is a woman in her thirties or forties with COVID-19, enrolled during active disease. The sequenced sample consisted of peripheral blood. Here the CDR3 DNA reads TGTGCCAGTAGAACAGGGTGGGGAGGGACGGAGCAGTTCTTC. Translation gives CASRTGWGGTEQFF.